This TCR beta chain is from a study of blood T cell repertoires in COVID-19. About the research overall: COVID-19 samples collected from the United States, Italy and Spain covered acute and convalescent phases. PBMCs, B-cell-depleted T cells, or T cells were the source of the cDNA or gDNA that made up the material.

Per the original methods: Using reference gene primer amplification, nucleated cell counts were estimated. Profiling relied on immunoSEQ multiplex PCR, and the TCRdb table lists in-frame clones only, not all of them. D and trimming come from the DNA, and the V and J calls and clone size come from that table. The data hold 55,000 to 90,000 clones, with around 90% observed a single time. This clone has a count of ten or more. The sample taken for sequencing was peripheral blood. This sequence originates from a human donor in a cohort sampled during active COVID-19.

The CDR3 loop reads CSVEDHTSVSTDTQYF. CDR3 bases: TGCAGCGTTGAAGATCACACTAGCGTTAGCACAGATACGCAGTATTTT. V is TRBV29-1 and J is TRBJ2-3, with TRBD2 identical over 7 bases. Germline loops: CDR1 SQVTM, CDR2 ANQGSEA. Trimming took 0 bases from V and 0 from J; bases not matched to a gene: 6. This CDR3 is built from 16 residues.